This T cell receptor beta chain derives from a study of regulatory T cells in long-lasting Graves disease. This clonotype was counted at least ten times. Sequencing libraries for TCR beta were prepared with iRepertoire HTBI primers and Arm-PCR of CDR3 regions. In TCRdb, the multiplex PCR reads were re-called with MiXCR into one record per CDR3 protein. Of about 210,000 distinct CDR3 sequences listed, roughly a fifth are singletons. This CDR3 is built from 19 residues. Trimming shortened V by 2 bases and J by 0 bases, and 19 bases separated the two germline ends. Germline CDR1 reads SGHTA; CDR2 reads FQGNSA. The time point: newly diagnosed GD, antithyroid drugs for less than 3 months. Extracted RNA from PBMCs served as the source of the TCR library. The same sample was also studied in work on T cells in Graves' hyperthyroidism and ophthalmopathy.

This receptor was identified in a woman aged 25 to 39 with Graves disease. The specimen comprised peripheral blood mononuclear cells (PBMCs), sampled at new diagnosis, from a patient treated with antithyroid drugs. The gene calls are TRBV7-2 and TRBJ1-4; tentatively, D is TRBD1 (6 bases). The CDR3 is CASSLSPGAIPATNEKLFF. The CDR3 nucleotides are TGTGCCAGCAGCTTATCGCCAGGGGCGATCCCAGCAACTAATGAAAAACTGTTTTTT.